These 24 T cell receptor beta chains were sequenced from one sample in a study of vaccination effects on CD4 cells after COVID-19. No antigen has been identified for these receptors. Generated by immunoSEQ multiplex PCR, the TCRdb table keeps only in-frame clones and is missing some. The table has some 50,000 clones, 67% seen once. Culture lasted about ten days before CD4+ T cell isolation. The material was CD4+ T cells from PBMCs cultured without peptide, obtained before COVID-19 vaccination. Receptor source: a human donor who received a COVID-19 vaccine.

The J gene is TRBJ2-6, the V gene TRBV3-1 (or the pseudogene TRBV3-2); D not certain. V shed 1 base and J shed 2 bases, with 15 bases lying between them. CDR1 LGHDT and CDR2 YNNKEL come from the germline V gene (reference sequence). The CDR3 covers 18 residues. DNA of the CDR3: TGTGCCAGCAGCCAAGTTCATTCAACAAGGGCTGGGGCCAACGTCCTGACTTTC. Translation: CASSQVHSTRAGANVLTF.

The chain uses TRBV18 and TRBJ2-1, with D possibly being TRBD1 (6 bases). The V end lost 1 base, the J end lost 9 bases, and 13 bases lay between the germline ends. CDR3 length equals 14 residues. Per the germline V gene, CDR1 is KGHSH and CDR2 is LQKENI. The chain's CDR3 is CASSPQQGTSEQFF. In nucleotides, the CDR3 is TGTGCCAGCTCACCACAACAGGGTACAAGTGAGCAGTTCTTC.

This clone was counted a few times. The V gene is TRBV6-2 or TRBV6-3, the J gene TRBJ1-5, with 9 bases that match TRBD1. This CDR3 region has 15 residues. With V trimmed by 5 bases and J by 5 bases, 7 bases remained unmatched. The germline CDR1 and CDR2 sequences are MNHEY and SVGEGT. The DNA for the CDR3 is TGTGCCAGCAGTCAACACCGGGACAGGGATCAGCCCCAGCATTTT. Amino acid sequence: CASSQHRDRDQPQHF.

V is TRBV6-2 or TRBV6-3 and J is TRBJ2-7, with D possibly being TRBD1 (6 bases). Between the trimmed V and J ends, which lost 2 bases and 2 bases, there was a span of 16 bases. Germline V gives CDR1 MNHEY, CDR2 SVGEGT. CDR3 length: 16 amino acids. Here the CDR3 reads CASSYTRTVPPYEQYF. CDR3 bases: TGTGCCAGCAGTTACACCAGGACAGTTCCCCCCTACGAGCAGTACTTC.

The J gene is TRBJ1-3, the V gene TRBV18, with 7 bases identical to TRBD1. The CDR3 consists of 16 residues. CDR1 and CDR2 (germline): KGHSH, LQKENI. V dropped 5 bases and J dropped 4; count of bases not matched to a gene: 11. This chain's CDR3 is CASSEMATGPGNTIYF. CDR3 DNA sequence: TGTGCCAGCTCAGAGATGGCGACAGGGCCCGGAAACACCATATATTTT. The full variable domain, rest sourced from reference TRBV18 and TRBJ1-3, is NAGVMQNPRHLVRRRGQEARLRCSPMKGHSHVYWYRQLPEEGLKFMVYLQKENIIDESGMPKERFSAEFPKEGPSILRIQQVVRGDSAAYFCASSEMATGPGNTIYFGEGSWLTVV.

V gene TRBV5-1 combines with J gene TRBJ2-7; D gene uncertain. The germline CDR1 and CDR2 sequences are SGHRS and YFSETQ. V lost 7 bases to trimming and J lost 4 bases, with 21 bases between them. The length of the CDR3 is 15 residues. In DNA, the CDR3 is TGCGCCAGCGCTGTGGACCTCTCGACCGGTTACGAGCAGTACTTC. It codes for CASAVDLSTGYEQYF.

A few counts support this clone. The chain couples TRBV3-1 (or the pseudogene TRBV3-2) to TRBJ1-1; possibly TRBD1 for D (5 bases). The CDR3 loop spans 15 amino acids. The V end was cut by 4 bases, the J end by 0 bases, with 12 bases between. Germline V CDR1 and CDR2: LGHDT, YNNKEL (reference sequence). CDR3 protein: CASSRGRVMNTEAFF. CDR3 nucleotides: TGTGCCAGCAGCCGGGGACGGGTCATGAACACTGAAGCTTTCTTT.

This chain links TRBV7-6 with TRBJ1-1, with 7 bases that match TRBD1. V trimming: 2 bases; J trimming: 2 bases; junction bases outside the gene matches: 8. The germline gives CDR1 SGHVS, CDR2 FNYEAQ. This CDR3 contains 16 residues. CDR3 amino acids: CASSLRAGQLNTEAFF. The CDR3 DNA follows: TGTGCCAGCAGCTTAAGGGCGGGACAGCTAAACACTGAAGCTTTCTTT. Complete variable domain (other parts from reference TRBV7-6 and TRBJ1-1): GAGVSQSPRYKVTKRGQDVALRCDPISGHVSLYWYRQALGQGPEFLTYFNYEAQQDKSGLPNDRFSAERPEGSISTLTIQRTEQRDSAMYRCASSLRAGQLNTEAFFGQGTRLTVV.

In DNA, the CDR3 is TGTGCCAGCAGCTTACAGGGGATCCCCTATAATTCACCCCTCCACTTT. Residues: CASSLQGIPYNSPLHF. The genes are TRBV7-3 and TRBJ1-6; D possibly corresponds to TRBD1 (6 bases). Germline V gene lookup returns CDR1 SGHTA and CDR2 FQGTGA. The CDR3 extends over 16 amino acids. V lost 2 bases and J lost 2, with 10 bases in between. The whole variable domain, remainder taken from reference TRBV7-3 and TRBJ1-6, is GAGVSQTPSNKVTEKGKYVELRCDPISGHTALYWYRQSLGQGPEFLIYFQGTGAADDSGLPNDRFFAVRPEGSVSTLKIQRTERGDSAVYLCASSLQGIPYNSPLHFGNGTRLTVT.

The chain joins TRBV5-4 to TRBJ1-1, with 7 bases aligning to TRBD1. Per germline, CDR1 SGHNT and CDR2 YYREEE (reference sequence). The CDR3 extends over 15 amino acids. V shed 3 bases and J 0 bases; nucleotides not matched to a gene: 5. In DNA, the CDR3 is TGTGCCAGCAGCTGGGACAGAAACCTGAACACTGAAGCTTTCTTT. Residues: CASSWDRNLNTEAFF.

V is TRBV28 and J is TRBJ2-1; D gene unclear. This CDR3 region has 17 residues. V shed 0 bases and J shed 0 bases, with 12 bases lying between them. Germline assignment: CDR1 MDHEN and CDR2 SYDVKM. CDR3 protein: CASSLWGRTSSYNEQFF. The CDR3, as DNA: TGTGCCAGCAGTTTATGGGGCAGGACGTCCTCCTACAATGAGCAGTTCTTC. The full variable domain, in which reference TRBV28 and TRBJ2-1 provide the parts outside the CDR3, is DVKVTQSSRYLVKRTGEKVFLECVQDMDHENMFWYRQDPGLGLRLIYFSYDVKMKEKGDIPEGYSVSREKKERFSLILESASTNQTSMYLCASSLWGRTSSYNEQFFGPGTRLTVL.

Here the CDR3 reads CASGFGATAGTGAEGYTF. CDR3 sequence (DNA): TGTGCTAGTGGTTTTGGCGCCACTGCCGGGACAGGGGCTGAAGGCTACACCTTC. The chain uses TRBV12-5 and TRBJ1-2, with 10 bases that match TRBD1. V lost 3 bases and J lost 8; bases outside the gene matches: 18. Germline values: CDR1 LGHNT, CDR2 FRNRAP. This CDR3 contains 18 residues.

This clone was found once. The gene calls are TRBV12-5 and TRBJ2-3; 9 bases are a match to TRBD2. CDR1 LGHNT and CDR2 FRNRAP come from the germline V gene. V was clipped by 4 bases and J by 1 base; unmatched bases: 15. The length of the CDR3 is 19 residues. The CDR3, as DNA: TGTGCTAGTGGTTCGCCCCCGCGGGGGGGCCTAATTCGCACAGATACGCAGTATTTT. It is translated as CASGSPPRGGLIRTDTQYF.

The chain has TRBV6-4 and TRBJ2-2; the match to TRBD2 covers 9 bases. CDR1 and CDR2 from the germline V gene are MRHNA and SNTAGT. This CDR3 region has 14 residues. The V and J ends lost 5 bases and 6 bases, in that order; junction bases with no gene match: 4. The chain's CDR3 is CASSRTSAAGELFF. DNA for the CDR3: TGTGCCAGCAGTAGGACTAGCGCGGCCGGGGAGCTGTTTTTT.

J is TRBJ2-3 and V is TRBV7-9; 7 bases are shared with TRBD2. V shed 2 bases, J shed 2 bases, and the junction held 10 bases outside the gene matches. The CDR3 totals 17 residues. Germline-derived CDR1 and CDR2 are SEHNR and FQNEAQ (reference sequence). CDR3 loop: CASSLSIGTTTTDTQYF. CDR3 sequence (DNA): TGTGCCAGCAGCTTAAGTATCGGGACTACAACCACAGATACGCAGTATTTT.

The rearrangement uses TRBV27 and TRBJ1-5; no definite D call. V lost 3 bases, J lost 2 bases, and 8 bases lay in between. Germline loops: CDR1 MNHEY, CDR2 SMNVEV (reference sequence). The CDR3 runs 14 residues. Written as DNA, the CDR3 is TGTGCCAGCAGTTTTCACGGGGGCAATCAGCCCCAGCATTTT. This codes for CASSFHGGNQPQHF.

This clone has a handful of counts. The chain has TRBV9 and TRBJ1-1, with 9 bases aligning to TRBD1. Trimming took 1 base from V and 6 from J; bases not matched to a gene: 4. This CDR3 comprises 14 residues. Germline CDR1 is SGDLS and CDR2 is YYNGEE. DNA of the CDR3: TGTGCCAGCAGCGTATGGGACAGGGCCCCTGAAGCTTTCTTT. This encodes CASSVWDRAPEAFF.

This clone was observed a handful of times. The CDR3 protein is CASSLKWNPLSGYGYTF. The CDR3 coding sequence is TGTGCCAGCAGCTTAAAATGGAACCCTTTGTCCGGCTATGGCTACACCTTC. The chain recombines TRBV7-2 with TRBJ1-2; D remains unclear. This CDR3 contains 17 residues. CDR1 SGHTA and CDR2 FQGNSA come from the germline V gene. Trimming shortened V by 2 bases and J by 4 bases, and 20 bases separated the two germline ends.

The chain couples TRBV9 to TRBJ2-5, with D perhaps given as TRBD1 or TRBD2 (5 bases each). The V end was cut by 7 bases, the J end by 3 bases, with 13 bases between. CDR1 SGDLS and CDR2 YYNGEE come from the germline V gene. CDR3 size: 13 residues. CDR3 in DNA: TGTGCCAGCTCCCGGGGCTTAAAAGAGACCCAGTACTTC. Its protein product is CASSRGLKETQYF.

Sample share makes this clone medium-sized. The chain couples TRBV4-1 to TRBJ1-1, with D maybe TRBD1 (6 bases). Germline lookup yields CDR1 MGHRA and CDR2 YSYEKL. V lost 4 bases to trimming and J lost 6 bases, with 21 bases between them. This CDR3 has 16 amino acids. CDR3 in DNA: TGCGCCAGCAGCCTAACGGAAACGGGGGGCAGGGCTGAAGCTTTCTTT. Translated: CASSLTETGGRAEAFF.

The genes are TRBV27 and TRBJ1-5; 7 bases agree with TRBD1. V trimming: 0 bases; J trimming: 9 bases; junction bases outside the gene matches: 5. Per germline, CDR1 MNHEY and CDR2 SMNVEV (reference sequence). The CDR3 is made up of 14 amino acids. For the CDR3, the DNA is TGTGCCAGCAGTTTATCGGGGCAGGGGGGGCCCCAGCATTTT. Translation gives CASSLSGQGGPQHF.

The J gene is TRBJ1-2, the V gene TRBV28; TRBD1 is a possible D gene (6 bases). From germline, CDR1 is MDHEN and CDR2 SYDVKM. This CDR3 spans 14 amino acids. Trimming removed 6 bases at V and 0 bases at J, with 11 bases between. The DNA for the CDR3 is TGTGCCAGCAGCTTGGGGGCCTCTAACTATGGCTACACCTTC. Amino acid sequence: CASSLGASNYGYTF.

This chain uses TRBV7-2 with TRBJ1-2; the D is unclear. Germline V lookup: CDR1 SGHTA, CDR2 FQGNSA. The CDR3 extends over 13 amino acids. Trimming cost V 2 bases and J 4 bases, with 8 bases left between them. The CDR3 region is CASSLSGPYGYTF. The DNA for the CDR3 is TGTGCCAGCAGCTTATCTGGCCCCTATGGCTACACCTTC.

This clone is a singleton in its sample. This chain joins TRBV3-1 (or the pseudogene TRBV3-2) and TRBJ2-7, with a tentative D call TRBD1 (6 bases). The germline gives CDR1 LGHDT, CDR2 YNNKEL (reference sequence). V was trimmed by 0 bases and J by 3 bases, leaving 12 bases between them. The CDR3 contains 15 residues. As DNA, the CDR3 is TGTGCCAGCAGCCAAGAGGTAGGACAGAACTACGAGCAGTACTTC. It is translated as CASSQEVGQNYEQYF.